Only one count was recorded for the clone carrying this TCR beta chain. This sample is part of a study of blood T cell repertoires in COVID-19. In the study overall: COVID-19 samples from acute and convalescent phases originated in the United States, Italy and Spain.

Repertoires were generated with immunoSEQ multiplex PCR, while TCRdb's copy carries only in-frame clones and drops some. Seen here are roughly 380,000 clones, approximately 89% observed once, and the top ten hold 1.3%. The germline V and J ends were trimmed by 3 bases and 1 base, with 3 bases remaining between them. In germline, CDR1 is MDHEN, CDR2 SYDVKM. The CDR3 has 12 residues. This sequence was found in a man aged 25-40 years who had recovered from COVID-19. The rearrangement joins TRBV28 to TRBJ1-1; D uncertain. Input material: PBMCs or T cells enriched from blood (not recorded which). This CDR3 reads CASSLRNTEAFF. The DNA of the CDR3 is TGTGCCAGCAGTTTGAGGAACACTGAAGCTTTCTTT.